The clone carrying this T cell receptor (beta chain) has ten or more counts. Its target is unknown. Stable hyperthyroidism: no ophthalmopathy progression over 18 months of follow-up. The sample belongs to a study of T cells in Graves' hyperthyroidism and ophthalmopathy. Whole-study context: Specimen type is peripheral blood, collected at initial diagnosis prior to any treatment. Study conclusions and caveats: Most clonotypes expanded in the thyroid (above 0.001) were also present in blood.

The source material, RNA transcripts, was used to amplify TCR beta CDR3 regions. Researchers ran a first-round RT-PCR on the TCR CDR3 using the HTBI primer set. Each CDR3 protein gets one entry after TCRdb re-called the multiplex PCR reads with MiXCR. The sample carries about 420,000 distinct CDR3 sequences, around 15% recorded once. This CDR3 comprises 17 residues. Germline CDR1 LGHDT, CDR2 YNNKEL (reference sequence). V lost 5 bases and J lost 0; bases outside the gene matches: 11. The sequenced material came from blood. The chain carries TRBV3-1 and TRBJ1-1; 8 bases align to TRBD1. The sequence derives from a woman between 18 and 29 years old with Graves' hyperthyroidism. CDR3 DNA sequence: TGTGCCAGCAGCATCAGACTCAGGGGGCTAATGAACACTGAAGCTTTCTTT. It encodes CASSIRLRGLMNTEAFF.